The next 9 T cell receptor beta chains were all read from a single sample in a study of cytomegalovirus exposure and HLA in healthy donors. PCR involved 60 Vbeta and 13 Jbeta primers. Measured with immunoSEQ multiplex PCR; TCRdb has only the in-frame clones, and not every one. The sample has 120,000 to 150,000 clones, less than 80% seen once. The sample taken for sequencing was PBMCs. All receptors come from a woman aged 45-59 years in good health and CMV-seropositive.

The CDR3: CASSSEFAATTNEKLFF. For the CDR3, the DNA is TGCGCCAGCAGCTCGGAGTTCGCGGCGACAACTAATGAAAAACTGTTTTTT. V usage is TRBV5-1 and J usage is TRBJ1-4; no clear D gene. This CDR3 is 17 amino acids long. The germline V gene has CDR1 SGHRS and CDR2 YFSETQ. Trimming took 3 bases from V and 0 from J, leaving 15 bases between them.

V is TRBV4-3 and J is TRBJ1-6, with TRBD1 matching over 9 bases. Germline V gene sequence: CDR1 LGHNA, CDR2 YSLEER. J gave up 7 bases and V 2 bases, and 6 bases lay outside the gene matches. The CDR3 runs to 16 residues. This CDR3 reads CASSQLTGGLNSPLHF. CDR3 bases: TGCGCCAGCAGCCAACTGACAGGGGGTTTAAATTCACCCCTCCACTTT.

This chain connects TRBV7-9 to TRBJ1-4, with unresolved D. CDR3 length equals 11 residues. Germline loops: CDR1 SEHNR, CDR2 FQNEAQ (reference sequence). V was clipped by 5 bases and J by 8 bases, with 6 bases between them. The CDR3 DNA follows: TGTGCCAGCAGCCGGGGAGAAAAACTGTTTTTT. Protein: CASSRGEKLFF.

This chain joins TRBV4-3 and TRBJ2-2; 9 bases are shared with TRBD2. Per germline, CDR1 LGHNA and CDR2 YSLEER. With V trimmed by 0 bases and J by 11 bases, 10 bases remained unmatched. The CDR3 contains 16 residues. This chain's CDR3 is CASSQDVVAGERELFF. In DNA form, the CDR3 reads TGCGCCAGCAGCCAAGATGTGGTAGCGGGGGAGAGAGAGCTGTTTTTT.

This clone was seen a few times. The V call is TRBV5-6, the J call TRBJ2-5; 10 bases align to TRBD1. After removal of 4 bases from V and 0 bases from J, the junction contained 6 bases not matched to a gene. CDR3 length: 16 residues. Germline V gene lookup returns CDR1 SGHDT and CDR2 YYEEEE. CDR3 protein: CASSTRDRGHQETQYF. In DNA form, the CDR3 reads TGTGCCAGCAGCACCCGGGACAGGGGTCACCAAGAGACCCAGTACTTC.

J is TRBJ2-3 and V is TRBV10-1; D may be TRBD1 (6 bases). This CDR3 region has 15 residues. Germline V gives CDR1 WNHNN, CDR2 SYGVQD (reference sequence). The ends were cut back, 4 bases at V and 4 bases at J, with 15 bases in the middle. In DNA form, the CDR3 reads TGCGCCAGCAGTGTGGGGTCAGGGGTAGCAGATACGCAGTATTTT. As protein: CASSVGSGVADTQYF.

The chain joins TRBV6-1 to TRBJ1-5; 7 nucleotides line up with TRBD1. Trimming took 9 bases from V and 8 from J; bases not matched to a gene: 13. The CDR3 has 14 amino acids. Germline lookup yields CDR1 MNHNS and CDR2 SASEGT. CDR3 residues: CASLQGRGGEPQHF. DNA of the CDR3: TGTGCCAGTCTACAGGGGAGAGGGGGAGAGCCCCAGCATTTT.

The rearrangement joins TRBV4-1 to TRBJ2-3; tentative D call: TRBD2 (6 bases). This CDR3 comprises 16 residues. Germline CDR1 and CDR2: MGHRA and YSYEKL. The ends were cut back, 3 bases at V and 2 bases at J, with 15 bases in the middle. CDR3 sequence: CASSQTILATTDTQYF. CDR3 nucleotides: TGCGCCAGCAGCCAGACGATACTAGCCACCACAGATACGCAGTATTTT.

The chain combines TRBV6-5 with TRBJ2-1, with 8 bases fitting TRBD1. The trim removed 2 bases at V and 6 bases at J, leaving 6 bases unmatched. The CDR3 has 15 amino acids. CDR1 MNHEY and CDR2 SVGAGI come from the germline V gene. DNA of the CDR3: TGTGCCAGCAGTTACGGGGACAGGCCCCTCAATGAGCAGTTCTTC. Translated: CASSYGDRPLNEQFF.